The 10 T cell receptor beta chains listed next were all sequenced from one sample in a study of blood T cell repertoires in COVID-19. Clones were sequenced by immunoSEQ multiplex PCR, and TCRdb holds only the in-frame ones, with some missing. Of about 220,000 clones listed, 80% to 85% are singletons. The sample was PBMCs or T cells enriched from blood (not recorded which). The receptors come from a woman aged 40-49 years who had recovered from COVID-19.

This chain uses TRBV19 with TRBJ2-3; 7 nucleotides match TRBD2. CDR3 length: 18 amino acids. Germline lookup yields CDR1 LNHDA and CDR2 SQIVND (reference sequence). J lost 4 bases, V lost 4 bases, and 17 bases had no gene match. Here the CDR3 reads CASSTLLELGGVADTQYF. CDR3 bases: TGTGCCAGTAGTACACTTTTAGAACTTGGGGGGGTCGCAGATACGCAGTATTTT.

V and J are TRBV5-4 and TRBJ1-4; D remains ambiguous. Germline V lookup: CDR1 SGHNT, CDR2 YYREEE (reference sequence). The CDR3 has 14 residues. Between the trimmed V and J ends, which lost 0 bases and 14 bases, there was a span of 17 bases. The CDR3 here is CASSLDLHSPGLFF. DNA of the CDR3: TGTGCCAGCAGCTTGGATCTACACTCACCGGGGCTGTTTTTT.

The rearrangement links TRBV9 to TRBJ2-5, with 9 bases aligning to TRBD1. The CDR3 length is 16 residues. Germline lookup yields CDR1 SGDLS and CDR2 YYNGEE. J gave up 5 bases and V 0 bases, and 8 bases lay outside the gene matches. The CDR3 region is CASSVAGQGLTETQYF. The CDR3 nucleotides read TGTGCCAGCAGCGTAGCCGGACAGGGGTTAACGGAGACCCAGTACTTC.

The chain uses TRBV29-1 and TRBJ2-2, with 11 positions matching TRBD2. The CDR3 totals 17 residues. CDR1 is SQVTM and CDR2 is ANQGSEA in the germline V gene. The CDR3 coding sequence is TGCAGTGGTCGCCAGGGTGGTAGCGGGAGGGCAGCCGGGGAGCTGTTTTTT. It codes for CSGRQGGSGRAAGELFF.

The sample holds a few counts of this clone. This sequence joins TRBV9 and TRBJ2-3, with TRBD2 matching 7 bases. The CDR3 consists of 16 residues. Trimming cost V 0 bases and J 3 bases; bases outside gene matches: 7. Germline CDR1 reads SGDLS; CDR2 reads YYNGEE. The CDR3 sequence is CASSVEGRALTDTQYF. Here the CDR3 DNA reads TGTGCCAGCAGCGTAGAGGGGAGGGCCTTGACAGATACGCAGTATTTT.

This chain joins TRBV7-2 and TRBJ2-1; D possibly corresponds to TRBD2 (5 bases). Deletions cut 1 base from V and 7 bases from J, with 11 bases between. Germline loops: CDR1 SGHTA, CDR2 FQGNSA. CDR3 length: 14 residues. CDR3 bases: TGTGCCAGCAGCTTAGTAGGGTCGGGGAATGAGCAGTTCTTC. Protein: CASSLVGSGNEQFF.

This sequence joins TRBV7-2 and TRBJ1-6; tentatively, D is TRBD1 (5 bases). V was shortened by 4 bases and J by 7 bases, with 17 bases between the two germline ends. From germline, CDR1 is SGHTA and CDR2 FQGNSA. This CDR3 has 16 amino acids. The CDR3 spells CASSWGRALRNSPLHF. The CDR3 DNA follows: TGTGCCAGCAGCTGGGGGAGGGCCCTTCGGAATTCACCCCTCCACTTT.

The chain uses TRBV7-8 and TRBJ2-7, with a possible D match to TRBD2 (6 bases). The germline gives CDR1 SGHVS, CDR2 FQNEAQ. This CDR3 region has 15 residues. Trimming cost V 6 bases and J 0 bases, with 15 bases left between them. The CDR3 DNA follows: TGTGCCAGCAGGTCTGGCGGGACGACCTCCTACGAGCAGTACTTC. Its translation is CASRSGGTTSYEQYF.

The chain uses TRBV2 and TRBJ2-7; D is unclear. Trimming left V 5 bases short and J 5 bases short, with 7 bases between. The CDR3 sequence is 11 residues long. Looked up from germline, CDR1 is SNHLY and CDR2 is FYNNEI. The DNA for the CDR3 is TGTGCCAGCAGTTTACGGGACGAGCAGTACTTC. As protein: CASSLRDEQYF.

With regard to this clone: The junction differs from germline at one of its ends, possibly a read error. V gene TRBV3-1 (or the pseudogene TRBV3-2) combines with J gene TRBJ1-2; maybe TRBD1 (5 bases). CDR1 is LGHDT and CDR2 is YNNKEL in the germline V gene (reference sequence). The length of the CDR3 is 12 residues. The CDR3 DNA is TGTGCCAGCAGCCAAGGCGGGGGGAGCATTCTCTTC. This sequence encodes CASSQGGGSILF.